The clone carrying this TCR beta chain came up a few times. Its matching antigen is unknown. The data are from a study of T cells in Graves' hyperthyroidism and ophthalmopathy. Study-wide results and caveats: Among clonotypes expanded in thyroid above 0.001, most were also found in blood.

TCR beta CDR3 region amplification was performed from RNA transcripts. HTBI primers were used for first-round RT-PCR of the TCR CDR3. TCRdb re-derived calls from the multiplex PCR reads in MiXCR, one entry per CDR3 protein. The sample has about 560,000 distinct CDR3 sequences, 46% seen once. Calling Graves' hyperthyroidism stable meant ophthalmopathy did not progress within 18 months. With V trimmed by 5 bases and J by 8 bases, 4 bases remained unmatched. Germline CDR1 reads LNHNV; CDR2 reads YYDKDF (reference sequence). The CDR3 is made up of 14 amino acids. V gene TRBV15 combines with J gene TRBJ1-6; 9 bases agree with TRBD1. The material sequenced was peripheral blood or thyroid tissue (not recorded which). This receptor was identified in a young woman with Graves' hyperthyroidism. CDR3 DNA sequence: TGTGCCACCAGCCGGGACAGGGCTGATTCACCCCTCCACTTT. Protein product: CATSRDRADSPLHF.